The rows below give T cell receptor beta chains drawn from one sample of a study of cytomegalovirus exposure and HLA in healthy donors. Clones were sequenced by immunoSEQ multiplex PCR, and TCRdb holds only the in-frame ones, with some missing. The sample consists of a few hundred thousand clones, around nine tenths of them appearing once. The sample taken for sequencing was PBMCs. These receptors all come from a woman aged 18-35 years in good health and CMV-seronegative. The conserved cysteine and the conserved F or W are not part of the CDR3 here. Fields, in order: V gene, CDR3 protein.

TRBV9,ASSVTGGGTASTDTQY
TRBV13,ASSPSSGAYEQY
TRBV29-1,SVEDGVGSPEAF
TRBV10-3,AISEMRQGADYGYT
TRBV30,ALTSGSVVFDYEQY
TRBV9,ASTREGRDTQY
TRBV4-1,ASSPHDQGQWTERY
TRBV6-4,ASRRDSNYGYT
TRBV5-1,ASSGSQAGPAYEQY
TRBV29-1,SVFTATNEKLF
TRBV6-1,ASSESSGLRPYNEQF
TRBV15,ATSRDLNLYGYT
TRBV10-3,AISQRTGSYEQY
TRBV5-4,AGRQGNTGELF
TRBV28,ASSLGHRAFNQPQH
TRBV6-5,ARRDSEGDEQY
TRBV5-1,ASSMDRGTSGANVLT
TRBV19,ASSRWGWDNENYGYT
TRBV7-9,ASRHRRGEKLF
TRBV6-6,ASKGEGPYNEQF
TRBV11-3,ASSPYSGTEAF
TRBV10-2,ASMQGSEQY
TRBV9,ASSVARQGTYEQY
TRBV7-9,ASSLSEGTEAF
TRBV7-9,ASSQTPGQGSYEQY
TRBV9,ASSPNWGGSSGNTIY
TRBV4-2,ASSQERGNYGYT
TRBV6-4,ASSQLDNTGELF
TRBV10-3,AIFEDRVNYGYT
TRBV6-1,ASSLGLAGTDTQY
TRBV10-3,ATLTGTGLNGELF
TRBV15,ATSRDRASGNTIY
TRBV20-1,SPTFQGEAF
TRBV19,ASSRLAGGAGLNEQF
TRBV7-9,ASSSTSGRASYEQY
TRBV4-1,ASSQTGNIQY
TRBV27,ASSLTPGQAIRETQY
TRBV7-2,ASSLFLAGAGDYEQY
TRBV7-6,ASRRAGGSYNEQF
TRBV7-9,ASSPGTSGTIYSYEQF
TRBV2,ASSRETQY